This TCR beta chain was recorded in a study of Ad26.COV2.S vaccination and SARS-CoV-2 variants. As to treatment: roughly 19 received Ad26.COV2.S at low or high dose, single or two shots; about 5 received placebo; per-sample allocation not given. The samples date from day 63 after the first vaccine or placebo injection. SARS-CoV-2 spike from the Wuhan strain was encoded by the vaccine, an Ad26 vector. Clones were sequenced by immunoSEQ multiplex PCR, and TCRdb holds only the in-frame ones, with some missing. The sample carries 380,000 or so clones, about 87% recorded once. The sequence was collected from a person aged 18-65 years who received the Ad26.COV2.S COVID-19 vaccine or a placebo. Sequenced material: peripheral blood, taken in a trial of Ad26.COV2.S vaccine versus placebo.

CDR3 coding DNA: TGTGCCAGCAGCTTAGAGGTTGGGGCTAACCAGCCCCAGCATTTT. It specifies CASSLEVGANQPQHF. The chain has TRBV7-2 and TRBJ1-5; maybe TRBD1 (5 bases). Germline V lookup: CDR1 SGHTA, CDR2 FQGNSA. The V end was cut by 1 base, the J end by 7 bases, with 14 bases between. The CDR3 consists of 15 residues.